A selection of T cell receptor beta chains follows, all from one sample in a study of OX40 agonist ivuxolimab in advanced cancers. Only in-frame clones appear in the TCRdb table, and some are missing; sequencing was by immunoSEQ multiplex PCR. The sample has roughly 25,000 clones, about 80% seen once. The material sequenced was CD4+ or CD8+ T cells sorted from blood, taken in a trial of the OX40 agonist ivuxolimab. Every receptor here comes from an adult with an advanced solid tumor such as melanoma, head and neck, liver or kidney cancer. The conserved cysteine and the conserved F or W are not part of the CDR3 here. Each record gives: clone size, V gene, J gene, CDR3 protein. Clone size is given for some rows only: seen once, a few or many times, or a class if the clone is expanded.

few	TRBV19	TRBJ1-5	ASSISTGGSQPQH
once	TRBV7-8	TRBJ2-5	ASSLATSRAQETQY
-	TRBV10-3	TRBJ1-2	ATRMVEVNGYT
-	TRBV7-2	TRBJ2-6	ASSLGGAGANVLT
-	TRBV18	TRBJ2-3	ASSPDSDTQY
once	TRBV19	TRBJ1-5	ASREQGINQPQH
few	TRBV7-2	TRBJ2-1	ASRLEGSLYNEQF
few	TRBV7-9	TRBJ1-1	ASSLDRRGRRRNTEAF
-	TRBV30	TRBJ2-5	AWRVPRETQY
-	TRBV27	TRBJ2-5	ASSLGAAGDETQY
-	TRBV28	TRBJ2-6	ASSLRWSGANVLT
-	TRBV27	TRBJ2-1	ASSPPGGGAKNEQF
-	TRBV11-2	TRBJ2-3	ASKGTSSSTDTQY
few	TRBV14	TRBJ2-7	ASSREHYEQY
-	TRBV28	TRBJ1-4	ASSTTYRGRRTATNEKLF
-	TRBV10-3	TRBJ2-3	AISELSGRAADTQY
few	TRBV13	TRBJ2-5	ASSSPQIGGGSLETQY
-	TRBV5-1	TRBJ2-3	ASRRQGAPDTQY
-	TRBV30	TRBJ1-4	ACSPVREKLF
-	TRBV25-1	TRBJ2-3	ASSEWGTDTQY
-	TRBV4-1	TRBJ2-7	ASSQAGTGGGEQY
-	TRBV5-1	TRBJ1-4	ASTPGGENEKLF
few	TRBV27	TRBJ2-7	ASSLILYEQY
-	TRBV18	TRBJ2-2	ASSPQNPGWNTGELF
-	TRBV27	TRBJ2-2	ASSSYRGGNTGELF
-	TRBV6-5	TRBJ2-7	ASSRDRNYEQY
-	TRBV18	TRBJ1-5	ASSPQAGDHQPQH
-	TRBV5-6	TRBJ1-5	ASSSQGLGNQPQH
-	TRBV5-1	TRBJ2-3	ASSAPGTGATDTQY
-	TRBV19	TRBJ1-1	ASNPNSWAYTEAF
-	TRBV30	TRBJ1-3	AWTPGGSGNTIY
-	TRBV4-2	TRBJ2-3	ASSPGGGGFFSGRKIDTQY
-	TRBV6-5	TRBJ1-1	ASSRGQGMNTEAF
-	TRBV5-4	TRBJ2-2	ASSLDRGYIAGELF
-	TRBV19	TRBJ1-2	ASTLDGVTANHYGYT
few	TRBV11-2	TRBJ1-2	ASSSGQGYT
-	TRBV13	TRBJ1-3	ASSFKYSGNTIY
-	TRBV4-3	TRBJ2-2	ASSQGGAYTGELF